This T cell receptor (beta chain) was captured in a study of blood T cells in healthy people across ages. Study-wide points: It was the long-lived donors that had more naive CD4+ cells and higher diversity than aged donors. It was held that diversity estimates obtained from one million T cells represented underestimates.

Using a J-beta primer mix together with a sample-barcoded 5' primer, a second PCR was run for about 6 to 11 cycles. Each sample provided no less than 2.5 million CDR3-containing paired-end reads. TCRdb re-derived calls from the 5' RACE reads in MiXCR, one entry per CDR3 protein. The sample contains some 1,800,000 distinct CDR3 sequences, roughly two fifths of which appear only once. Each donor supplied about 9.6 milliliters of peripheral blood. Germline assignment: CDR1 KGHSH and CDR2 LQKENI. This CDR3 spans 14 amino acids. Trimming stripped 1 base from V and 8 bases from J, with 12 bases between. Worth noting for this clonotype: The target antigen is unknown.

The rearrangement links TRBV18 to TRBJ2-1; the D is unclear. Sequences were obtained from blood. This receptor was identified in a human donor in good health. The DNA of the CDR3 is TGTGCCAGCTCACCACGGAACAGTAGAGATGAGCAGTTCTTC. It is translated as CASSPRNSRDEQFF.